This passage covers 8 T cell receptor beta chains from one sample sequenced in a study of blood T cells in healthy people across ages. The second PCR ran about 6 to 12 cycles with a sample-barcoded 5' primer and J-beta primers. Each CDR3 protein is one row after TCRdb ran MiXCR on the 5' RACE reads. This sample carries about a million distinct CDR3 sequences, roughly 51% of them seen once, and the ten largest clones take 20% to 25%. The sequencing input was blood. The receptors originated from a woman aged 55-69 years in good health.

The chain couples TRBV12-3 or TRBV12-4 to TRBJ2-3; 7 bases map to TRBD2. Germline trimming cut 4 bases from V and 5 bases from J; bases unmatched to any gene: 12. The CDR3 has 16 amino acids. The CDR3 loop reads CASSSFQERGLDTQYF. The CDR3 DNA is TGTGCCAGCAGTTCTTTTCAGGAGCGGGGCCTAGATACGCAGTATTTT.

The gene calls are TRBV29-1 and TRBJ1-1; no reliable D call. The CDR3 has 11 amino acids. The germline CDR1 and CDR2 sequences are SQVTM and ANQGSEA. V gave up 7 bases and J gave up 2 bases, with 8 bases separating them. CDR3 protein: CSAPDNTEAFF. CDR3 in DNA: TGCAGCGCCCCGGACAACACTGAAGCTTTCTTT. The whole variable domain, filled in from reference TRBV29-1 and TRBJ1-1, reads SAVISQKPSRDICQRGTSLTIQCQVDSQVTMMFWYRQQPGQSLTLIATANQGSEATYESGFVIDKFPISRPNLTFSTLTVSNMSPEDSSIYLCSAPDNTEAFFGQGTRLTVV.

The count of this clonotype is one. The chain employs TRBV12-3 or TRBV12-4 and TRBJ1-6; the D is unclear. CDR3 length: 15 amino acids. Deletions cut 3 bases from V and 0 bases from J, with 6 bases between. The CDR3 spells CASSFKTSYNSPLHF. In DNA, the CDR3 is TGTGCCAGCAGTTTTAAGACCTCCTATAATTCACCCCTCCACTTT.

There are a few counts of this clonotype. The rearrangement joins TRBV3-1 to TRBJ1-2; D not certain. V lost 0 bases and J lost 7, with 15 bases in between. From germline, CDR1 is LGHDT and CDR2 YNNKEL (reference sequence). The CDR3 extends over 15 amino acids. CDR3 coding DNA: TGTGCCAGCAGCCAAGAAATTTCCGGTTTTGGTGGCTACACCTTC. Its protein product is CASSQEISGFGGYTF.

This clonotype is a singleton in its sample. This rearrangement joins TRBV4-1 to TRBJ1-6, with D unclear. Trimming pared 2 bases from V and 6 bases from J, leaving 8 bases between. The CDR3 contains 14 residues. Germline CDR1 and CDR2: MGHRA and YSYEKL. CDR3 nucleotides: TGCGCCAGCAGCCAACCGACTTCTAATTCACCCCTCCACTTT. This encodes CASSQPTSNSPLHF.

The chain uses TRBV20-1 and TRBJ2-7; D is possibly TRBD2 (6 bases). Trimming took 0 bases from V and 2 from J, leaving 11 bases between them. The CDR3 has 14 residues. The germline gives CDR1 DFQATT, CDR2 SNEGSKA (reference sequence). The CDR3, as DNA: TGCAGTGCTAGAGACCCGGGGGAGACCTACGAGCAGTACTTC. Its translation is CSARDPGETYEQYF.

This clonotype was seen a few times. V usage is TRBV20-1 and J usage is TRBJ1-4, with no clear D. The CDR3 length is 13 residues. Trimming pared 3 bases from V and 5 bases from J, leaving 10 bases between. Germline-derived CDR1 and CDR2 are DFQATT and SNEGSKA (reference sequence). For the CDR3, the DNA is TGCAGTGCTAGGAGGCAGGAGAATGAAAAACTGTTTTTT. This gives the protein CSARRQENEKLFF.

This chain links TRBV20-1 with TRBJ2-3; D ambiguous. The V gene's germline CDR1 is DFQATT and CDR2 SNEGSKA (reference sequence). The CDR3 is 14 residues long. V lost 2 bases and J lost 1, with 10 bases in between. The CDR3 is CSARPPKGTDTQYF. In nucleotides, the CDR3 is TGCAGTGCTAGACCACCCAAGGGCACAGATACGCAGTATTTT.